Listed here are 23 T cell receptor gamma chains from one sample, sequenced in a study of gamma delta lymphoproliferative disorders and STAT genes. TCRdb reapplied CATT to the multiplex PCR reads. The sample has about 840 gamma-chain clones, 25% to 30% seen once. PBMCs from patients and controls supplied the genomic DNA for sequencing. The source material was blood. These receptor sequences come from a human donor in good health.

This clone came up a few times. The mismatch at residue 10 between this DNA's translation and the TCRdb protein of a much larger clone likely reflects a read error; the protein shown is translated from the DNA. The CDR3 is CAAWVANTGRFKIF. CDR3 nucleotides: TGTGCTGCGTGGGTGGCGAACACTGGTCGGTTCAAGATATTT. This chain uses TRGV10 with TRGJP1. Since TCRdb gives no J gene, matching the DNA to germline was used here to assign it. TRGV10 falls under the ORF class, with uncertain function. The CDR3 sequence is 14 residues long.

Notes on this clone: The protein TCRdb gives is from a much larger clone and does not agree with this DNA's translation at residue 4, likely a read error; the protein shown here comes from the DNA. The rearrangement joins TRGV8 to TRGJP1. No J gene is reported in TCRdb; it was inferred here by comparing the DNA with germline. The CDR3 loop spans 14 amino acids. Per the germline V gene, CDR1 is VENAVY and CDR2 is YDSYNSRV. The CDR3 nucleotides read TGTGCCACCGGGGATTGCCCCACTGGTTGGTTCAAGATATTT. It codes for CATGDCPTGWFKIF.

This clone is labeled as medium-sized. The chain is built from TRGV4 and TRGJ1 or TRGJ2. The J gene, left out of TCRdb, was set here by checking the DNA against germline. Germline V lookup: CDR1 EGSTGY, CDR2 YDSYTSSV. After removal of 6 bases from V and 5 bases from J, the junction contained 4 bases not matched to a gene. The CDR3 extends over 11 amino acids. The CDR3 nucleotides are TGTGCCACCTGGATCCATTATAAGAAACTCTTT. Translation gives CATWIHYKKLF.

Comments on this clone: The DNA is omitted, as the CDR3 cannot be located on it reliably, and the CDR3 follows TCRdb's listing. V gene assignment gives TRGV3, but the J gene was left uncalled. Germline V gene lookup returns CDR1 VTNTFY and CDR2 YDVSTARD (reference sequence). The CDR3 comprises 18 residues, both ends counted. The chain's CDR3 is CATWDPRQRNSLAVEQHF.

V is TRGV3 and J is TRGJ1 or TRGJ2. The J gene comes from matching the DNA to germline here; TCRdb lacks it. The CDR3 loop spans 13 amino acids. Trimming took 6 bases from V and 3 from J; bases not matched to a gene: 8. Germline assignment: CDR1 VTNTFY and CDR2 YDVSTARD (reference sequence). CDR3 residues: CATWRSPYYKKLF. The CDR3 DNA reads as TGTGCCACCTGGAGGTCCCCTTATTATAAGAAACTCTTT.

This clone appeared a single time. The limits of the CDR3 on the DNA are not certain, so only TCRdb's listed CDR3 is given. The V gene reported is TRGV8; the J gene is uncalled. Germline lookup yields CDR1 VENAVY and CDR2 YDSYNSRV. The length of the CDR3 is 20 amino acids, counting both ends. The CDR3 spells CATWEAIIIIRNSLAVEQHF.

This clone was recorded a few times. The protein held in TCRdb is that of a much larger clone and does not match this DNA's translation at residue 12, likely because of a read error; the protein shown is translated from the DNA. The CDR3 nucleotides are TGTGCCACCTGGGATTGCCCCACTGGTTGGTTCAGGATATTT. This translates into CATWDCPTGWFRIF. Called V gene: TRGV8; the J gene was not called. Germline V gives CDR1 VENAVY, CDR2 YDSYNSRV. The CDR3 runs 14 residues.

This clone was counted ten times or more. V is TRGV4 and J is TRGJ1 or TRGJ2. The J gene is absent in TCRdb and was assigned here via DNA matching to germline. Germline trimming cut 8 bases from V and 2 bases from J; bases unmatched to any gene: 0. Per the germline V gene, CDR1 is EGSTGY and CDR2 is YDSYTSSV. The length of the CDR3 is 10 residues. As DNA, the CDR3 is TGTGCCACCTATTATTATAAGAAACTCTTT. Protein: CATYYYKKLF.

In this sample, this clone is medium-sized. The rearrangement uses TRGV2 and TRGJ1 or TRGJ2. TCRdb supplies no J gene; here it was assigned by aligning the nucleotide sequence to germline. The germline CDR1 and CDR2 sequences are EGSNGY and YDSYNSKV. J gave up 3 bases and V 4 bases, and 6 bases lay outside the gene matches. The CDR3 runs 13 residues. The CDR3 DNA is TGTGCCACCTGGGATGGGCTTTATTATAAGAAACTCTTT. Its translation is CATWDGLYYKKLF.

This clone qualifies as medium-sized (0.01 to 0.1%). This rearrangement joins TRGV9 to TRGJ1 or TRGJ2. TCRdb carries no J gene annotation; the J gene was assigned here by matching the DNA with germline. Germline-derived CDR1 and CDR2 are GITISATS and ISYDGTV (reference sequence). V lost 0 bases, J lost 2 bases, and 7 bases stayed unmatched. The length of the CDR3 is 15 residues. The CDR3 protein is CALWEVLPDYYKKLF. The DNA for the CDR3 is TGTGCCTTGTGGGAGGTGCTGCCCGATTATTATAAGAAACTCTTT.

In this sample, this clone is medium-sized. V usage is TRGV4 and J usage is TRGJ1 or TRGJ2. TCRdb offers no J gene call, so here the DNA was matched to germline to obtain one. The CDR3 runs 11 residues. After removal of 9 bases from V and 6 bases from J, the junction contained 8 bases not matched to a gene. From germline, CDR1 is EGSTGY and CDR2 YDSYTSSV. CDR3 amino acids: CATLFCYKKLF. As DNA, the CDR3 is TGTGCCACCCTATTTTGTTATAAGAAACTCTTT.

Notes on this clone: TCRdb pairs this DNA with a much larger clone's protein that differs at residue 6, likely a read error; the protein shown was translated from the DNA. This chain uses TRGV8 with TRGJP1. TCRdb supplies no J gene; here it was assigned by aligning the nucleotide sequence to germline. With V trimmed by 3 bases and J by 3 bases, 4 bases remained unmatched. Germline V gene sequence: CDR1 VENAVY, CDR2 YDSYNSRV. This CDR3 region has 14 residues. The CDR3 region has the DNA TGTGCCACCTGGGATTACCCCACTGGTTGGTTCAAGATATTT. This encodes CATWDYPTGWFKIF.

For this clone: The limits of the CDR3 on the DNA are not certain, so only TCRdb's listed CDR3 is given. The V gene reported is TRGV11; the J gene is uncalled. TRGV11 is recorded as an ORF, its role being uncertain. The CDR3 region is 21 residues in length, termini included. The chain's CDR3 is CACWIRHVPIIRNSLAVEQHF.

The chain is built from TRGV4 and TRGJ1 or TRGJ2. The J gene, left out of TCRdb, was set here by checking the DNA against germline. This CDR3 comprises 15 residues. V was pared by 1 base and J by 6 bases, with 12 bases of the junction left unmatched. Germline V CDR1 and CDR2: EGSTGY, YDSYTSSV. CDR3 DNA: TGTGCCACCTGGGATGGCCTCTTCAAAAGTTATAAGAAACTCTTT. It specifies CATWDGLFKSYKKLF.

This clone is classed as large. The CDR3 DNA follows: TGTGCCTGCTGGATTATCCCGAATTATTATAAGAAACTCTTT. Translated: CACWIIPNYYKKLF. The J gene is TRGJ1 or TRGJ2, the V gene TRGV11. Here the J gene came from matching the DNA to germline, since TCRdb omits it. TRGV11 is noted as an ORF with a role that remains uncertain. The V segment lost 5 bases and the J segment 0 bases; nucleotides outside the gene matches: 4. The CDR3 length is 14 residues.

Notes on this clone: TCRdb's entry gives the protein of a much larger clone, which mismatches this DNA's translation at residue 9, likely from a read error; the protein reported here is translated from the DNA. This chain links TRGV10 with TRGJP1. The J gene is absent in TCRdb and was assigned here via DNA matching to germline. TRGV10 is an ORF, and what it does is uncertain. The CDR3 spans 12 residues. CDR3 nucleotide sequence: TGTGCTGCGTGGGATTCTGGTTGGTACAAGATATTT. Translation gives CAAWDSGWYKIF.

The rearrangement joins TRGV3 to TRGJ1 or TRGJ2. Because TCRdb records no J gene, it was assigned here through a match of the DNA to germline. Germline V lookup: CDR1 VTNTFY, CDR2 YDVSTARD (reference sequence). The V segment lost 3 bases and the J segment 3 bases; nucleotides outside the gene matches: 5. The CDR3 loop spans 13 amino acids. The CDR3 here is CATWDRTYYKKLF. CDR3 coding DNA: TGTGCCACCTGGGACCGAACTTATTATAAGAAACTCTTT.

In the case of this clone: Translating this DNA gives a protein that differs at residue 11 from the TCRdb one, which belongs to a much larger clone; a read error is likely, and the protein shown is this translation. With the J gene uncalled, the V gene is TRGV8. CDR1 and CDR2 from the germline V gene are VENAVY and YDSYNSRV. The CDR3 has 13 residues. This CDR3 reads CATWDRAYYKILF. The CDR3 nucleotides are TGTGCCACCTGGGATAGGGCTTATTATAAGATACTCTTT.

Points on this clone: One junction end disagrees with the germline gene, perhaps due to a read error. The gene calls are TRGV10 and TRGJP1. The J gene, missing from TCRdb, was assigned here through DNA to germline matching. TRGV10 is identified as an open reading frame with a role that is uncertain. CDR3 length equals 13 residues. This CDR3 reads CTAWDLGSWFKIF. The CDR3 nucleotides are TGTACTGCGTGGGATTTAGGGAGTTGGTTCAAGATATTT.

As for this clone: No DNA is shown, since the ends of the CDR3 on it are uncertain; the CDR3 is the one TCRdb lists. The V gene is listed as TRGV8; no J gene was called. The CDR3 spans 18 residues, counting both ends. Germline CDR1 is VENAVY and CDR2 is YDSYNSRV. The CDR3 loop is CATWGDIIRNSLAVEQHF.

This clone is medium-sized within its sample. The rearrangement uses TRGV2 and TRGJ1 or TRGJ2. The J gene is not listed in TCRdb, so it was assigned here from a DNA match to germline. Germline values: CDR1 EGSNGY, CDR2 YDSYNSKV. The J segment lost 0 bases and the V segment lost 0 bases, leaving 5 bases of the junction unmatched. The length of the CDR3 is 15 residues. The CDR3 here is CATWDGGKNYYKKLF. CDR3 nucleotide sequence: TGTGCCACCTGGGACGGGGGGAAGAATTATTATAAGAAACTCTTT.

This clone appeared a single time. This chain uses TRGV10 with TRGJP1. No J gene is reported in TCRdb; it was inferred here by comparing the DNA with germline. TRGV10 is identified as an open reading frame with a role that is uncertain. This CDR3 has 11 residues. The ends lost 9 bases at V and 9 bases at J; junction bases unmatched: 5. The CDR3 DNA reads TGTGCTGCGTGCCACTGTTGGTTCAAGATATTT. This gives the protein CAACHCWFKIF.

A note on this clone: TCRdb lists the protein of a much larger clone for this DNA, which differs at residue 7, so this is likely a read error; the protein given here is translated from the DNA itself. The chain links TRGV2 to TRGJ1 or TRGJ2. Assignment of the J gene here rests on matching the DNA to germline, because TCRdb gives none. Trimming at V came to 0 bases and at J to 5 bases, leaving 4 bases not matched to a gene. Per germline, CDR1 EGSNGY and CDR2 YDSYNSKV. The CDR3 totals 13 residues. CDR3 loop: CATWDGLHYKKLF. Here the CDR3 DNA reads TGTGCCACCTGGGACGGGCTTCATTATAAGAAACTCTTT.